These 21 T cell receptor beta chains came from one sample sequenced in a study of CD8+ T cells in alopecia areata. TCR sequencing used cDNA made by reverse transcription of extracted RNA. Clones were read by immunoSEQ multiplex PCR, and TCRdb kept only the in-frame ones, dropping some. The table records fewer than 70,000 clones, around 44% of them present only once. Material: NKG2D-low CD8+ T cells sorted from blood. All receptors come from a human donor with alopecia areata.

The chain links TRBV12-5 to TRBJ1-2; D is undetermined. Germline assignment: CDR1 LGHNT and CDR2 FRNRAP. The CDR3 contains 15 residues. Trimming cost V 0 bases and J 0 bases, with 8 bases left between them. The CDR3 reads CASGLVGSSNYGYTF. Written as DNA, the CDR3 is TGTGCTAGTGGTTTGGTCGGGAGTTCTAACTATGGCTACACCTTC.

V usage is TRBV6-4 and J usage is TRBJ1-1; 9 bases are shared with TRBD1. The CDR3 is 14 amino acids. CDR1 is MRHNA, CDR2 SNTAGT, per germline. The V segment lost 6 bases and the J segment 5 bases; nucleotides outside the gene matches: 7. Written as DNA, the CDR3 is TGTGCCAGCAGAAGGACAGGGGAAGAGACTGAAGCTTTCTTT. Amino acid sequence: CASRRTGEETEAFF.

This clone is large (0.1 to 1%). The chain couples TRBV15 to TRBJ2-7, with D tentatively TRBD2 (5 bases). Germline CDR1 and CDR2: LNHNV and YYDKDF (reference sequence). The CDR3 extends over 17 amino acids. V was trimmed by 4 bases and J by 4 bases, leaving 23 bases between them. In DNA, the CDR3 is TGTGCCACCAGCACGAGAGGCTCGGGTAAGGAGGATTACGAGCAGTACTTC. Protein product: CATSTRGSGKEDYEQYF.

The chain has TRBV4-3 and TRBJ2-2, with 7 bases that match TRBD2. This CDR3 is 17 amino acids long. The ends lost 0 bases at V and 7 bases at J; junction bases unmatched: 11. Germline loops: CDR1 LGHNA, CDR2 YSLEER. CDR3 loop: CASSQDQWTSLIGELFF. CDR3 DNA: TGCGCCAGCAGCCAAGACCAATGGACTAGTCTGATCGGGGAGCTGTTTTTT.

Here the CDR3 reads CASSITTDTQYF. The CDR3 region has the DNA TGTGCCAGTAGTATAACAACAGATACGCAGTATTTT. J is TRBJ2-3 and V is TRBV19; D is uncertain. Germline V gene sequence: CDR1 LNHDA, CDR2 SQIVND (reference sequence). CDR3 length equals 12 residues. Trimming shortened V by 2 bases and J by 3 bases, and 3 bases separated the two germline ends.

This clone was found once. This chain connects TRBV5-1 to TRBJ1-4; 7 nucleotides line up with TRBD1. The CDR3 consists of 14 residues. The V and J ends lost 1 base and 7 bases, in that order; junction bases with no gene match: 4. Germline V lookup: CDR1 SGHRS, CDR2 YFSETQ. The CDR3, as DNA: TGCGCCAGCAGCTTGACAGGGGCGATTGAAAAACTGTTTTTT. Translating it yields CASSLTGAIEKLFF.

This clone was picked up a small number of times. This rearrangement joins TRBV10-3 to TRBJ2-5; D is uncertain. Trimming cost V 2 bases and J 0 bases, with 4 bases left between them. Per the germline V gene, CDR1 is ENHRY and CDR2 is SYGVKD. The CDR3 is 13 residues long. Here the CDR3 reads CAISEDYQETQYF. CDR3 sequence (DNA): TGTGCCATCAGTGAGGACTACCAAGAGACCCAGTACTTC.

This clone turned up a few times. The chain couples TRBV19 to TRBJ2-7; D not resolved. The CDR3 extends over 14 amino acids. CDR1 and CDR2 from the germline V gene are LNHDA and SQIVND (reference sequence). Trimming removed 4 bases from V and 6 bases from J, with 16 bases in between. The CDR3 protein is CASSSSGLFGEQYF. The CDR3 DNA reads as TGTGCCAGTAGTAGCTCCGGCCTTTTTGGCGAGCAGTACTTC.

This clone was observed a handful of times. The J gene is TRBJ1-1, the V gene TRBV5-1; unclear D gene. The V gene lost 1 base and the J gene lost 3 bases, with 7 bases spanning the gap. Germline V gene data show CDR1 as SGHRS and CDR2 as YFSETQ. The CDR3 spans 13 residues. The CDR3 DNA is TGCGCCAGCAGCTTGAGGAGATACACTGAAGCTTTCTTT. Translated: CASSLRRYTEAFF.

The CDR3 is CASSPDKDRGLGYTF. The CDR3 DNA is TGTGCCAGCAGCCCCGACAAGGACAGGGGGCTTGGCTACACCTTC. The chain recombines TRBV7-2 with TRBJ1-2, with 11 bases that match TRBD1. Losses at the gene ends were 5 bases for V and 7 bases for J; bases not matched to a gene: 9. This CDR3 is built from 15 residues. Germline V lookup: CDR1 SGHTA, CDR2 FQGNSA.

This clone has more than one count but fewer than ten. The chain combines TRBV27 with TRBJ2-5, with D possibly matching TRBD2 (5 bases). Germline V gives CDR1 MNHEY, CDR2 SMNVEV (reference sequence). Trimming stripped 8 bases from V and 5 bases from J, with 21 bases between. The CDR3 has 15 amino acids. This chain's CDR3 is CASSKARAAGETQYF. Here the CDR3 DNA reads TGTGCCAGCTCCAAAGCGCGGGCCGCCGGGGAGACCCAGTACTTC.

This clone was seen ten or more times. CDR3 coding DNA: TGTGCCATCTCTACGGCTAGCGGGTCTAAGGATACGCAGTATTTT. Residues: CAISTASGSKDTQYF. The chain employs TRBV6-6 and TRBJ2-3, with 8 bases identical to TRBD2. This CDR3 region has 15 residues. V was pared by 10 bases and J by 6 bases, with 15 bases of the junction left unmatched. CDR1 and CDR2 from the germline V gene are MNHNY and SVGAGI (reference sequence).

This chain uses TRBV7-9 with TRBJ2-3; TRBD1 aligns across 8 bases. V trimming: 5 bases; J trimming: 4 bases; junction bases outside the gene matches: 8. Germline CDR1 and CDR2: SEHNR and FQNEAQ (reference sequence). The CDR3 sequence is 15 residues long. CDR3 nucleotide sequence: TGTGCCAGCAGCCCCCGGACAGGGTTACCAGATACGCAGTATTTT. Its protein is CASSPRTGLPDTQYF.

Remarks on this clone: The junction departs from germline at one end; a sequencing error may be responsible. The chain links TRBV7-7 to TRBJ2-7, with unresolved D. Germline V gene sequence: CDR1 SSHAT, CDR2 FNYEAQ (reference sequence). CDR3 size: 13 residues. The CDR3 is CASSLMVPYEQYF. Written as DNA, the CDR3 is TGTGCTAGCAGCCTAATGGTCCCCTACGAGCAGTACTTC.

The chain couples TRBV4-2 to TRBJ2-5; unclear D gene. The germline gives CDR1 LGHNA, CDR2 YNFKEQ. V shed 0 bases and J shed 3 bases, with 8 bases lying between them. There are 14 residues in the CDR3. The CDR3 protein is CASSQEFGEETQYF. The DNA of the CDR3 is TGTGCCAGCAGCCAAGAGTTCGGAGAAGAGACCCAGTACTTC.

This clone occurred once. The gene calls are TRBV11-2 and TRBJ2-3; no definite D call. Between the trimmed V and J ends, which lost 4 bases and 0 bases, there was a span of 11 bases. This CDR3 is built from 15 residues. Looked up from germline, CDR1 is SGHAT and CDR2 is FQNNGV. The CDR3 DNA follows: TGTGCCAGCAGCTCTTACTACCCTAGCACAGATACGCAGTATTTT. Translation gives CASSSYYPSTDTQYF.

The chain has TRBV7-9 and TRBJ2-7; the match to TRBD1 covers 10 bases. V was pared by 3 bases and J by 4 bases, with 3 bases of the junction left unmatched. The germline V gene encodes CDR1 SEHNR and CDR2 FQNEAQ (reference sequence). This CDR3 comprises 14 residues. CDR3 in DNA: TGTGCCAGCAGCTTGGCGGGACAGGGGTACGAGCAGTACTTC. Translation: CASSLAGQGYEQYF.

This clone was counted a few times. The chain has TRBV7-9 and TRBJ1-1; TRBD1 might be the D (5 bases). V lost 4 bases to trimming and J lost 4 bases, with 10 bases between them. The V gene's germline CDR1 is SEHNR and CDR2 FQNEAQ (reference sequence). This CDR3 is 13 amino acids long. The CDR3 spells CASSSAGGTEAFF. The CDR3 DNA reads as TGTGCCAGCAGCTCCGCGGGGGGCACTGAAGCTTTCTTT.

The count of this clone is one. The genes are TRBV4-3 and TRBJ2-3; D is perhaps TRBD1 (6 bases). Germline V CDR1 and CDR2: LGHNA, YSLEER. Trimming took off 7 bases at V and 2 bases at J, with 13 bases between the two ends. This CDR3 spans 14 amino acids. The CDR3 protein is CASTAGADTDTQYF. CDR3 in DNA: TGCGCCAGCACCGCAGGGGCAGACACAGATACGCAGTATTTT.

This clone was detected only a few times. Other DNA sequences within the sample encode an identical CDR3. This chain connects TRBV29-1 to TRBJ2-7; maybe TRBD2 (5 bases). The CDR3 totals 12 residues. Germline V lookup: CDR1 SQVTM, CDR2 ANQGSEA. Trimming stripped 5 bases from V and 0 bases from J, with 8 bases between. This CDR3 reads CSVRGSSYEQYF. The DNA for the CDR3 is TGCAGCGTTAGAGGGAGCTCCTACGAGCAGTACTTC.

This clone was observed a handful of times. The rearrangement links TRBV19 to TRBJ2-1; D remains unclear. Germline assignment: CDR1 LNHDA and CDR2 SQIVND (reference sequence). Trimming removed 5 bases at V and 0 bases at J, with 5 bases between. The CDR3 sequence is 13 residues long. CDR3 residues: CASSHSSYNEQFF. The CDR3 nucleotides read TGTGCCAGTAGTCATAGCTCCTACAATGAGCAGTTCTTC.